This T cell receptor (beta chain) is from a study of T-cell reconstitution after alpha-beta-depleted transplantation in children. Study observations and caveats: Reportedly, roughly two months post-transplant, alpha-beta T cells arose from several hundred expanded graft clones.

This clonotype was seen ten or more times. Antigen specificity is unknown. A library of TCRbeta sequences, prepared with unique molecular identifiers, was generated. TCRdb reprocessed the PCR reads via MiXCR and lists one record per CDR3 protein. The data show 220,000 or so distinct CDR3 sequences, roughly 8.2% seen once. This CDR3 contains 14 residues. V lost 3 bases and J lost 0, with 9 bases in between. The germline V gene has CDR1 SGHAT and CDR2 FQDESV (reference sequence). The rearrangement links TRBV11-1 to TRBJ2-7; the D gene is possibly TRBD1 (6 bases). Sequences were derived from PBMCs, mostly from graft donor cells, sampled 180 days after TCRalphabeta/CD19-depleted stem cell transplant. The clonotype comes from a male patient younger than 18 who had a stem cell transplant for acute lymphoblastic leukemia, so the T cells may come from the graft donor. The CDR3 bases are TGTGCCAGCAGCTTGACGGACAGCTCCTACGAGCAGTACTTC. It is translated as CASSLTDSSYEQYF.